This passage covers 30 T cell receptor beta chains from one sample sequenced in a study of T-cell reconstitution after alpha-beta-depleted transplantation in children. Unique molecular identifiers tagged the TCRbeta library. TCRdb redid the calling of the PCR reads with MiXCR, one entry per CDR3 protein. The sample shows roughly 500,000 distinct CDR3 sequences, less than 35% of them seen only once. This sample comprised PBMCs from the stem cell graft donor, obtained from the stem cell graft. The receptors derive from a human donor who donated a stem cell graft to a child with aplastic anemia.

The sample holds a few counts of this clonotype. This chain joins TRBV6-1 and TRBJ2-2; D not resolved. CDR1 and CDR2 from the germline V gene are MNHNS and SASEGT. The CDR3 totals 16 residues. With 0 bases removed from V and 3 bases from J, the gap between germline ends came to 11 bases. CDR3 in DNA: TGTGCCAGCAGTGAAGCGCTTGAGAGTTACACCGGGGAGCTGTTTTTT. It yields the protein CASSEALESYTGELFF.

The chain recombines TRBV5-6 with TRBJ2-3, with D hard to call. The germline CDR1 and CDR2 sequences are SGHDT and YYEEEE. This CDR3 has 12 residues. With 5 bases removed from V and 6 bases from J, the gap between germline ends came to 10 bases. The CDR3 DNA reads as TGTGCCAGCAGTCTCGGGCAGGATACGCAGTATTTT. Encoded protein: CASSLGQDTQYF.

This clonotype has at least ten counts. The rearrangement uses TRBV6-5 and TRBJ2-2; 12 bases are a match to TRBD2. Unmatched junction bases numbered 7, after V lost 6 bases and J lost 2 bases. The CDR3 sequence is 17 residues long. CDR1 is MNHEY, CDR2 SVGAGI, per germline. The CDR3 sequence: CASRRTSGITNTGELFF. In DNA form, the CDR3 reads TGTGCCAGCAGGCGGACTAGCGGGATTACAAACACCGGGGAGCTGTTTTTT.

This clonotype turned up a few times. The chain combines TRBV7-2 with TRBJ1-1; D remains ambiguous. With 5 bases removed from V and 1 base from J, the gap between germline ends came to 8 bases. Germline-derived CDR1 and CDR2 are SGHTA and FQGNSA. The length of the CDR3 is 13 residues. CDR3: CASSKEANTEAFF. DNA for the CDR3: TGTGCCAGCAGCAAAGAAGCGAACACTGAAGCTTTCTTT. The variable domain in full, with the rest retrieved from reference TRBV7-2 and TRBJ1-1, is GAGVSQSPSNKVTEKGKDVELRCDPISGHTALYWYRQSLGQGLEFLIYFQGNSAPDKSGLPSDRFSAERTGGSVSTLTIQRTQQEDSAVYLCASSKEANTEAFFGQGTRLTVV.

This clonotype was detected only a few times. The genes are TRBV20-1 and TRBJ2-1, with TRBD2 identical over 13 bases. Germline assignment: CDR1 DFQATT and CDR2 SNEGSKA (reference sequence). V gave up 0 bases and J gave up 6 bases; unmatched junction bases: 5. CDR3 length: 16 residues. The CDR3 reads CSARDAGTSGTNEQFF. The CDR3 region has the DNA TGCAGTGCTAGAGATGCCGGGACTAGCGGGACCAATGAGCAGTTCTTC.

This clonotype was seen ten or more times. The J gene is TRBJ2-3, the V gene TRBV9; D is perhaps TRBD1 or TRBD2 (6 bases each). The CDR3 runs 17 residues. The germline V gene has CDR1 SGDLS and CDR2 YYNGEE. With 3 bases removed from V and 3 bases from J, the gap between germline ends came to 20 bases. CDR3 nucleotide sequence: TGTGCCAGCAGCGACAGACTGGAAGGGGGGCTAACAGATACGCAGTATTTT. This encodes CASSDRLEGGLTDTQYF.

This chain connects TRBV4-3 to TRBJ2-1; D gene unclear. The CDR3 is 12 residues long. CDR1 LGHNA and CDR2 YSLEER come from the germline V gene. Trimming cost V 3 bases and J 5 bases, with 5 bases left between them. CDR3 in DNA: TGCGCCAGCAGCCAGACCAACAATGAGCAGTTCTTC. It is translated as CASSQTNNEQFF.

A remark on this clonotype: A junction boundary mismatches the germline segment, possibly from a read error. V usage is TRBV7-8 and J usage is TRBJ2-2; the D gene is possibly TRBD2 (6 bases). This CDR3 has 15 residues. Germline values: CDR1 SGHVS, CDR2 FQNEAQ. The CDR3 DNA reads TGTGCCAACCCTGGAGGGGCCGCGAACGCCGGGGAGCTGTTTTTT. Its protein product is CANPGGAANAGELFF.

This clonotype has a handful of counts. The chain is built from TRBV9 and TRBJ1-1; the match to TRBD1 covers 9 bases. This CDR3 contains 14 residues. V lost 5 bases and J lost 8; bases outside the gene matches: 10. CDR1 SGDLS and CDR2 YYNGEE come from the germline V gene. The CDR3 DNA follows: TGTGCCAGCAGTAGACATACAGGGGGCGTAGAAGCTTTCTTT. This sequence encodes CASSRHTGGVEAFF.

In this sample, this clonotype turned up a few times. The chain is built from TRBV18 and TRBJ2-2; D call uncertain. The V end was cut by 5 bases, the J end by 7 bases, with 20 bases between. The CDR3 covers 16 residues. CDR1 and CDR2 (germline): KGHSH, LQKENI. The CDR3 DNA is TGTGCCAGCTCATCCGTTAGAAACAGCCAACACGGGGAGCTGTTTTTT. This codes for CASSSVRNSQHGELFF.

The gene calls are TRBV27 and TRBJ1-1; TRBD1 aligns across 9 bases. This CDR3 is built from 16 residues. Germline lookup yields CDR1 MNHEY and CDR2 SMNVEV (reference sequence). V was pared by 5 bases and J by 4 bases, with 11 bases of the junction left unmatched. CDR3 loop: CASSPLRDRASTEAFF. As DNA, the CDR3 is TGTGCCAGCAGTCCTCTCCGGGACAGGGCTTCCACTGAAGCTTTCTTT.

The CDR3 here is CASSYGNFQETQYF. As DNA, the CDR3 is TGTGCCAGCAGTTACGGAAATTTCCAAGAGACCCAGTACTTC. This chain uses TRBV6-5 with TRBJ2-5; D call uncertain. CDR3 size: 14 residues. Germline V gives CDR1 MNHEY, CDR2 SVGAGI. The V and J ends lost 2 bases and 1 base respectively, with 8 bases between them.

The chain links TRBV12-3 or TRBV12-4 to TRBJ1-2; 8 nucleotides align to TRBD1. J lost 5 bases, V lost 6 bases, and 11 bases had no gene match. The CDR3 has 15 amino acids. The CDR3 reads CASRTGQVLSYGYTF. The DNA of the CDR3 is TGTGCCAGCAGGACGGGACAGGTCCTCAGTTATGGCTACACCTTC.

The table lists this clonotype with a count of one. The chain couples TRBV7-9 to TRBJ1-2; 8 bases fit TRBD1. CDR1 and CDR2 from the germline V gene are SEHNR and FQNEAQ (reference sequence). The CDR3 has 15 residues. The trim removed 4 bases at V and 6 bases at J, leaving 10 bases unmatched. DNA for the CDR3: TGTGCCAGCAGCTCTACTGACAGGGGTAGAGATGGCTACACCTTC. Translated, it gives CASSSTDRGRDGYTF.

V usage is TRBV7-9 and J usage is TRBJ1-1, with D possibly being TRBD1 (5 bases). V was shortened by 5 bases and J by 4 bases, with 11 bases between the two germline ends. The CDR3 is 13 amino acids. Looked up from germline, CDR1 is SEHNR and CDR2 is FQNEAQ (reference sequence). CDR3 DNA sequence: TGTGCCAGCAGCGTCGGGGGGACCACTGAAGCTTTCTTT. It encodes CASSVGGTTEAFF.

V usage is TRBV20-1 and J usage is TRBJ2-7; 7 bases match TRBD2. Trimming took 7 bases from V and 4 from J; bases not matched to a gene: 13. Germline V gene data show CDR1 as DFQATT and CDR2 as SNEGSKA (reference sequence). This CDR3 comprises 14 residues. The CDR3, as DNA: TGCAGTGGAAAAGGGTCCGGGAGGTGTTACGAGCAGTACGTC. It encodes CSGKGSGRCYEQYV.

This clonotype was observed at least ten times. The rearrangement links TRBV9 to TRBJ1-5, with D possibly being TRBD1 (6 bases). CDR1 SGDLS and CDR2 YYNGEE come from the germline V gene. The CDR3 has 14 residues. V was pared by 4 bases and J by 7 bases, with 15 bases between. CDR3 in amino acids: CASSPGQGHQPQHF. In nucleotides, the CDR3 is TGTGCCAGCAGCCCCGGGCAGGGGCACCAGCCCCAGCATTTT.

The chain combines TRBV6-5 with TRBJ2-1; D gene ambiguous. The CDR3 runs 17 residues. Per the germline V gene, CDR1 is MNHEY and CDR2 is SVGAGI. V dropped 0 bases and J dropped 3 bases, with 15 bases sitting between them. The chain's CDR3 is CASSYSRRASNYNEQFF. The CDR3, as DNA: TGTGCCAGCAGTTACTCTCGTCGAGCCTCAAACTACAATGAGCAGTTCTTC.

This clonotype has more than one count but fewer than ten. CDR3 sequence reads: CASSDHMGGLNNEQFF. The CDR3 DNA sequence: TGTGCCAGCAGCGACCACATGGGGGGACTGAACAATGAGCAGTTCTTC. The J gene is TRBJ2-1, the V gene TRBV9, with a weak D call TRBD2 (6 bases). V was trimmed by 3 bases and J by 5 bases, leaving 18 bases between them. The CDR3 has 16 amino acids. The germline CDR1 and CDR2 sequences are SGDLS and YYNGEE.

V and J are TRBV28 and TRBJ1-5; 9 nucleotides line up with TRBD1. Germline V gene lookup returns CDR1 MDHEN and CDR2 SYDVKM. V was clipped by 5 bases and J by 1 base; unmatched bases: 12. This CDR3 is 18 amino acids long. The CDR3 loop reads CASSAPGQGLLSNQPQHF. The CDR3 DNA follows: TGTGCCAGCAGTGCCCCAGGACAGGGGCTTTTGAGCAATCAGCCCCAGCATTTT.

The genes are TRBV4-3 and TRBJ2-1; tentatively, D is TRBD2 (5 bases). V was trimmed by 2 bases and J by 6 bases, leaving 14 bases between them. CDR1 and CDR2 from the germline V gene are LGHNA and YSLEER. The length of the CDR3 is 15 residues. CDR3 sequence: CASSQTLLGGNEQFF. The CDR3 DNA reads as TGCGCCAGCAGCCAAACCTTACTAGGAGGCAATGAGCAGTTCTTC.

V is TRBV12-3 or TRBV12-4 and J is TRBJ2-7, with a weak D call TRBD1 (6 bases). With 6 bases removed from V and 2 bases from J, the gap between germline ends came to 14 bases. This CDR3 is 14 amino acids long. CDR3 in DNA: TGTGCCAGCAGGGATATGGGACAACCCTACGAGCAGTACTTC. Translated: CASRDMGQPYEQYF.

This clonotype appeared a few times. This chain uses TRBV3-1 with TRBJ2-7, with D unresolved. The CDR3 consists of 13 residues. With 1 base removed from V and 3 bases from J, the gap between germline ends came to 7 bases. Germline CDR1 is LGHDT and CDR2 is YNNKEL (reference sequence). CDR3 loop: CASSQGALYEQYV. For the CDR3, the DNA is TGTGCCAGCAGCCAAGGAGCCCTCTACGAGCAGTACGTC.

The CDR3 reads CASSPLATVEQFF. DNA of the CDR3: TGTGCCAGCAGCCCACTAGCAACTGTCGAGCAGTTCTTC. The chain combines TRBV7-9 with TRBJ2-1; weak D call: TRBD2 (6 bases). The CDR3 totals 13 residues. Trimming took 5 bases from V and 10 from J, leaving 15 bases between them. The germline V gene encodes CDR1 SEHNR and CDR2 FQNEAQ (reference sequence).

The genes are TRBV18 and TRBJ2-1; TRBD2 agrees at 12 bases. The ends lost 3 bases at V and 2 bases at J; junction bases unmatched: 5. The V gene's germline CDR1 is KGHSH and CDR2 LQKENI. CDR3 length equals 17 residues. In nucleotides, the CDR3 is TGTGCCAGCTCACCCAGGACTAGCGGGACCGCCTACAATGAGCAGTTCTTC. Encoded protein: CASSPRTSGTAYNEQFF.

The DNA for the CDR3 is TGCGCCAGCAGCAGTAACCCGGGACTGGAACACGAGCAGTACTTC. This translates into CASSSNPGLEHEQYF. This chain connects TRBV5-1 to TRBJ2-7; a possible D gene is TRBD2 (6 bases). The CDR3 sequence is 15 residues long. Per germline, CDR1 SGHRS and CDR2 YFSETQ. Trimming removed 4 bases at V and 5 bases at J, with 19 bases between.

This clonotype was picked up a small number of times. The V call is TRBV20-1, the J call TRBJ2-1; D gene uncertain. Germline CDR1 DFQATT, CDR2 SNEGSKA (reference sequence). The CDR3 totals 14 residues. Trimming took off 6 bases at V and 5 bases at J, with 17 bases between the two ends. The CDR3 DNA follows: TGCAGTGCCCCGGCCATCGCAGGAGACAATGAGCAGTTCTTC. As protein: CSAPAIAGDNEQFF.

The chain employs TRBV5-1 and TRBJ2-7; 8 bases are shared with TRBD1. Germline assignment: CDR1 SGHRS and CDR2 YFSETQ. The trim removed 5 bases at V and 3 bases at J, leaving 7 bases unmatched. The CDR3 loop spans 14 amino acids. The CDR3 loop reads CASRLTGDGYEQYF. DNA of the CDR3: TGCGCCAGCAGACTGACAGGGGACGGCTACGAGCAGTACTTC.

The chain has TRBV7-2 and TRBJ2-5; 11 nucleotides line up with TRBD1. With 4 bases clipped from V and 5 bases from J, the junction kept 6 bases outside the gene matches. The CDR3 has 15 amino acids. Per the germline V gene, CDR1 is SGHTA and CDR2 is FQGNSA. Here the CDR3 reads CASSSWTGGGETQYF. In nucleotides, the CDR3 is TGTGCCAGCAGCTCCTGGACAGGGGGCGGGGAGACCCAGTACTTC.

V gene TRBV5-6 combines with J gene TRBJ2-1; unclear D gene. The CDR3 sequence is 12 residues long. Trimming shortened V by 4 bases and J by 9 bases, and 11 bases separated the two germline ends. Germline values: CDR1 SGHDT, CDR2 YYEEEE. The CDR3 region has the DNA TGTGCCAGCAGCGTAACCAGAGTTGAGCAGTTCTTC. Translated, it gives CASSVTRVEQFF.